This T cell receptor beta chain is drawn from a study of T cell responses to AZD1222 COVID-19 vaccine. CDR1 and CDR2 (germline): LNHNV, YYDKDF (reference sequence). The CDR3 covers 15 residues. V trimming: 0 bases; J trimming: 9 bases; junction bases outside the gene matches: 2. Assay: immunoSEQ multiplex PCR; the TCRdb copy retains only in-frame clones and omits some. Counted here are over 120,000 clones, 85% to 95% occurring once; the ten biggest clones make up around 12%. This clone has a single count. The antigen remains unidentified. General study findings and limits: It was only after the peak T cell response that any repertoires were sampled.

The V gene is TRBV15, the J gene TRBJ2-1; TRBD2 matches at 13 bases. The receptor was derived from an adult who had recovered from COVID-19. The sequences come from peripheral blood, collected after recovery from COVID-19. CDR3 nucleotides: TGTGCCACCAGCAGAGATGGACTAGCGGGAGCTGAGCAGTTCTTC. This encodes CATSRDGLAGAEQFF.